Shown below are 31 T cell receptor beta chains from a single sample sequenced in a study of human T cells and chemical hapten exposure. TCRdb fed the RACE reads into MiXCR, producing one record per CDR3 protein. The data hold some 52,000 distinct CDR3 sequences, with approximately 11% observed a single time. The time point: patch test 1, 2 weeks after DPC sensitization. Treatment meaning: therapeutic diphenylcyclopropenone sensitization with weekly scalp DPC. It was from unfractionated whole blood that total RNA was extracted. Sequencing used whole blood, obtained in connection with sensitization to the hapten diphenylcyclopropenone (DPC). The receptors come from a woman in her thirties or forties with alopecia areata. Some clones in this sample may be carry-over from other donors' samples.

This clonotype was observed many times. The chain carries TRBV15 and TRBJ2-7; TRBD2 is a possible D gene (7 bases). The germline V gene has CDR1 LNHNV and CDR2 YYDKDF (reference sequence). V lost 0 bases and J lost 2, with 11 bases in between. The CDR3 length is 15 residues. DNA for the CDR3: TGTGCCACCAGCAGAGAGCCGGGGGGCCCCTACGAGCAGTACTTC. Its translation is CATSREPGGPYEQYF. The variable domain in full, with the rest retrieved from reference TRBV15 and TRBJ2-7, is DAMVIQNPRYQVTQFGKPVTLSCSQTLNHNVMYWYQQKSSQAPKLLFHYYDKDFNNEADTPDNFQSRRPNTSFCFLDIRSPGLGDTAMYLCATSREPGGPYEQYFGPGTRLTVT.

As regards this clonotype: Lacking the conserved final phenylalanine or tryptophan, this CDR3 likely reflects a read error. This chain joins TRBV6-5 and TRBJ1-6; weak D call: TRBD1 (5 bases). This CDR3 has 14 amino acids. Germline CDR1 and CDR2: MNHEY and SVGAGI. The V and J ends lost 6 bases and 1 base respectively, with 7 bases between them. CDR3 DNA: TGTGCCAGCAGAGGGGCTTCCTATAATTCACCCCTCCACCTT. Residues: CASRGASYNSPLHL.

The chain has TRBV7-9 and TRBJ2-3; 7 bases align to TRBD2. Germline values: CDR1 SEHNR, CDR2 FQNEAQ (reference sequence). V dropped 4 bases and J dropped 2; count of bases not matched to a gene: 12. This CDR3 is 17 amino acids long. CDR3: CASSSPRGGGITDTQYF. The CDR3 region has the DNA TGTGCCAGCAGCTCCCCCCGCGGCGGGGGAATCACAGATACGCAGTATTTT.

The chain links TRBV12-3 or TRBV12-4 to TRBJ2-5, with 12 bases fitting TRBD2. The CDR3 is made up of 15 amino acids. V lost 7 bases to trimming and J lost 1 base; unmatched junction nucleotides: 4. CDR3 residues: CASNLAGGLQETQYF. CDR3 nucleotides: TGTGCCAGCAACCTAGCGGGGGGGCTCCAAGAGACCCAGTACTTC.

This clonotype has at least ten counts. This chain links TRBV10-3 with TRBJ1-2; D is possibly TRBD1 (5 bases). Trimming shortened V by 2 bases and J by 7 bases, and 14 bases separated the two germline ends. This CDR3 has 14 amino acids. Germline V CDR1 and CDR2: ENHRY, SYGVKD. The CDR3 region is CAISEAGLTSGYTF. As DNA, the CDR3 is TGTGCCATCAGTGAGGCAGGGCTTACATCTGGCTACACCTTC.

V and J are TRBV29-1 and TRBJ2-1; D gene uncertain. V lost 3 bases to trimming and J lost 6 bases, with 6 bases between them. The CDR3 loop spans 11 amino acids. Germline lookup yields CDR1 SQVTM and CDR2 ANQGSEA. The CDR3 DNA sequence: TGCAGCGTTGAGCTATTCAATGAGCAGTTCTTC. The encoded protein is CSVELFNEQFF.

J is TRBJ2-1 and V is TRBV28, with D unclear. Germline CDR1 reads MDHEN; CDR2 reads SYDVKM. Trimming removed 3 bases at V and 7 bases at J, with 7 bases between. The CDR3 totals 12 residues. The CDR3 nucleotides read TGTGCCAGCAGTTTCATAAGTAATGAGCAGTTCTTC. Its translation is CASSFISNEQFF.

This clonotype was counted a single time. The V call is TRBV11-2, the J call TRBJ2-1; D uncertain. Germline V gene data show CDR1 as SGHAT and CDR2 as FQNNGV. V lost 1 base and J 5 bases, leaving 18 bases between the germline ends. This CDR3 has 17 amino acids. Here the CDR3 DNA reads TGTGCCAGCAGCTTAGGCATTATAGGACGAGATAACAATGAGCAGTTCTTC. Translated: CASSLGIIGRDNNEQFF. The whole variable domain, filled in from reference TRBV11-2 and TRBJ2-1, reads EAGVAQSPRYKIIEKRQSVAFWCNPISGHATLYWYQQILGQGPKLLIQFQNNGVVDDSQLPKDRFSAERLKGVDSTLKIQPAKLEDSAVYLCASSLGIIGRDNNEQFFGPGTRLTVL.

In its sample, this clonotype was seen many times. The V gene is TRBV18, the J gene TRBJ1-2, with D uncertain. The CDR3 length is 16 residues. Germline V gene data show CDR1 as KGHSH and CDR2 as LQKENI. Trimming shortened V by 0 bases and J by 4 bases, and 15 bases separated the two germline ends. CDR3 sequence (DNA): TGTGCCAGCTCACCACCGGGTCAGGCATTTTTCTATGGCTACACCTTC. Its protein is CASSPPGQAFFYGYTF.

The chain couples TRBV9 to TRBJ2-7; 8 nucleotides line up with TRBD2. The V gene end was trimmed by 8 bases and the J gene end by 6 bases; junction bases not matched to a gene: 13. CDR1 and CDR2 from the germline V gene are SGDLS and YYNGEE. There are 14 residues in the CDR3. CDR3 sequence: CASTTDSGSSEQYF. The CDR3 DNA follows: TGTGCCAGTACAACGGACAGCGGGAGTAGCGAGCAGTACTTC.

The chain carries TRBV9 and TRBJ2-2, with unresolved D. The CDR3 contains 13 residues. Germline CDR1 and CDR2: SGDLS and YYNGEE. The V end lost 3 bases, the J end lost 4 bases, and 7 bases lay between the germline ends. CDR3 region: CASSALSTGELFF. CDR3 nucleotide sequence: TGTGCCAGCAGCGCCTTAAGCACCGGGGAGCTGTTTTTT.

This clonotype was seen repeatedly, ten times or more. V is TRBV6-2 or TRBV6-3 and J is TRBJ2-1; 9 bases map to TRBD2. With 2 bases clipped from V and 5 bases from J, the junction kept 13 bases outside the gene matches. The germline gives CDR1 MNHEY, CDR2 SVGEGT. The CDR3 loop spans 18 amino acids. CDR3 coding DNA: TGTGCCAGCAGTTACCCGGCCTTGGGACTAGCCCTGGACAATGAGCAGTTCTTC. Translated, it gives CASSYPALGLALDNEQFF.

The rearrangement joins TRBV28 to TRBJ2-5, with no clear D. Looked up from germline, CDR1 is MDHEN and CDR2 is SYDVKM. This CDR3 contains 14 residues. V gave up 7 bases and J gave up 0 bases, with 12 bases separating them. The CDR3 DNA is TGTGCCAGCACTTCCTCAGGTTACCAAGAGACCCAGTACTTC. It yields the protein CASTSSGYQETQYF.

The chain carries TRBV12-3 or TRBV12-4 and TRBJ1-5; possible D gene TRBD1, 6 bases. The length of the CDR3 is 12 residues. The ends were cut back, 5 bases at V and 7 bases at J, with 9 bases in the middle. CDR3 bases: TGTGCCAGCAGTCCCCAGGGGCAGCCCCAGCATTTT. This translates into CASSPQGQPQHF.

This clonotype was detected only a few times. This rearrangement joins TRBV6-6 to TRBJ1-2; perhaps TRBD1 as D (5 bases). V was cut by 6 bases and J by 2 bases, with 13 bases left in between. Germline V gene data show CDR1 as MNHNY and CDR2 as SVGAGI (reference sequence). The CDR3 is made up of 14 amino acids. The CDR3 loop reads CASSSPRVNYGYTF. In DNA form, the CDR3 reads TGTGCCAGCAGCTCCCCCAGGGTGAACTATGGCTACACCTTC.

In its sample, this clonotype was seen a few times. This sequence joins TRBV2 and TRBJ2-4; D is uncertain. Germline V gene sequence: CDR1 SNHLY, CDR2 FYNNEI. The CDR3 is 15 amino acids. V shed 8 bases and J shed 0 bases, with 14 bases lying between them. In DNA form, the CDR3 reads TGTGCCAGCGGGCAGGAGAATTTAGCCAAAAACATTCAGTACTTC. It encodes CASGQENLAKNIQYF. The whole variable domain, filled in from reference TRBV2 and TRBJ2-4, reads EPEVTQTPSHQVTQMGQEVILRCVPISNHLYFYWYRQILGQKVEFLVSFYNNEISEKSEIFDDQFSVERPDGSNFTLKIRSTKLEDSAMYFCASGQENLAKNIQYFGAGTRLSVL.

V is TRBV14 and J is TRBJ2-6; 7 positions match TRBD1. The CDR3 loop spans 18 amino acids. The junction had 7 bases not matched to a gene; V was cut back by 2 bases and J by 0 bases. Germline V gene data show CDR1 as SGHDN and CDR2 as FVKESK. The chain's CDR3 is CASSQIQGPISGANVLTF. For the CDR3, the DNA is TGTGCCAGCAGCCAAATACAGGGGCCTATCTCTGGGGCCAACGTCCTGACTTTC. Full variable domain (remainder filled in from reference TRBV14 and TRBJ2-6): EAGVTQFPSHSVIEKGQTVTLRCDPISGHDNLYWYRRVMGKEIKFLLHFVKESKQDESGMPNNRFLAERTGGTYSTLKVQPAELEDSGVYFCASSQIQGPISGANVLTFGAGSRLTVL.

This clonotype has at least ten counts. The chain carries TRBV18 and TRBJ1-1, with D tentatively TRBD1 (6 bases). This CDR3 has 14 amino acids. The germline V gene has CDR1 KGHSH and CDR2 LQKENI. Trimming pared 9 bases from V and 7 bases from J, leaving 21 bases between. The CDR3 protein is CASTQGQTMGEAFF. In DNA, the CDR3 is TGTGCCAGTACCCAAGGACAGACGATGGGTGAAGCTTTCTTT.

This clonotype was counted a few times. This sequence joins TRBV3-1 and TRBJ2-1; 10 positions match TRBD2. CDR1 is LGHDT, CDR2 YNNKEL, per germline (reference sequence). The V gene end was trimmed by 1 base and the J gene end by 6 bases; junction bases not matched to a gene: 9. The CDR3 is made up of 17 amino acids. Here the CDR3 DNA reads TGTGCCAGCAGCCAAGCCCGTAGCGGGAGGTCCCCCAATGAGCAGTTCTTC. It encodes CASSQARSGRSPNEQFF.

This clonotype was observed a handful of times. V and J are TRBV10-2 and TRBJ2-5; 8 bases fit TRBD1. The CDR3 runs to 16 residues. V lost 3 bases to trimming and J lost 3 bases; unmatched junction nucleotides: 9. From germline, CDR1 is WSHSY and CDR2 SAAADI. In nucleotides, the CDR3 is TGCGCCAGCAGTGATCTAGTCGGGACAGGAAAAGAGACCCAGTACTTC. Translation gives CASSDLVGTGKETQYF.

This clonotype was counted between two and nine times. CDR3 protein: CASSRLGQVYEQYF. CDR3 sequence (DNA): TGTGCCAGCAGCCGCCTGGGACAGGTGTACGAGCAGTACTTC. J is TRBJ2-7 and V is TRBV28; 8 bases align to TRBD1. The J segment lost 4 bases and the V segment lost 6 bases, leaving 8 bases of the junction unmatched. This CDR3 spans 14 amino acids. Germline lookup yields CDR1 MDHEN and CDR2 SYDVKM. The full variable domain, completed using reference TRBV28 and TRBJ2-7, is DVKVTQSSRYLVKRTGEKVFLECVQDMDHENMFWYRQDPGLGLRLIYFSYDVKMKEKGDIPEGYSVSREKKERFSLILESASTNQTSMYLCASSRLGQVYEQYFGPGTRLTVT.

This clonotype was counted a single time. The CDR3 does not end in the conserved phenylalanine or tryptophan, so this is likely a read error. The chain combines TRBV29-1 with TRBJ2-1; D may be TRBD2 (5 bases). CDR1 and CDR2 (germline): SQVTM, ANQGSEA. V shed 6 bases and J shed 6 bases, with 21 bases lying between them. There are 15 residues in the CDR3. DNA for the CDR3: TGCAGCGTACCCACCGGGGTCAGCGCCGGCAATGAGCAGTTCTGC. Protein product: CSVPTGVSAGNEQFC.

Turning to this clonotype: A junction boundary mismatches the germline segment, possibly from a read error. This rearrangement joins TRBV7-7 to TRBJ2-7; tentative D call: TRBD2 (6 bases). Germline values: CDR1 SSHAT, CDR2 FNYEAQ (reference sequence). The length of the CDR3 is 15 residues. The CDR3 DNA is TGTGCTAGCAGCTGGCGGGGAGCGCGCCACTACGAGCAGTACTTC. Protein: CASSWRGARHYEQYF. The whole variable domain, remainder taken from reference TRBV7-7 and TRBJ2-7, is GAGVSQSPRYKVTKRGQDVTLRCDPISSHATLYWYQQALGQGPEFLTYFNYEAQPDKSGLPSDRFSAERPEGSISTLTIQRTEQRDSAMYRCASSWRGARHYEQYFGPGTRLTVT.

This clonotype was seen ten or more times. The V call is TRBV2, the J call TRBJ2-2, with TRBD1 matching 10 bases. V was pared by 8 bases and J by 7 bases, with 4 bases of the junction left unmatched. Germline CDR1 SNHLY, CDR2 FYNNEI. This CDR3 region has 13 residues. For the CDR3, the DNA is TGTGCCAGCCGACAGGGGGCGATCGGGGAGCTGTTTTTT. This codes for CASRQGAIGELFF.

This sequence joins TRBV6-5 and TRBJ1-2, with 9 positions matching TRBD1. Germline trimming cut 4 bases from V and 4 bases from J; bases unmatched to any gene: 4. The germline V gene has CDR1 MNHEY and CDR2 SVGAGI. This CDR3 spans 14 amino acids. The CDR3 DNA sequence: TGTGCCAGCAGTTCGGGACAGGGACTCTATGGCTACACCTTC. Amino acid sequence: CASSSGQGLYGYTF.

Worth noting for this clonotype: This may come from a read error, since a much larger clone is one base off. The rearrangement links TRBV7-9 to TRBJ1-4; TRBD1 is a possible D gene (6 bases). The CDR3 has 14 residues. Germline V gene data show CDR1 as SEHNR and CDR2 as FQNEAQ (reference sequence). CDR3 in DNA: TGTGTCAGCAGCCCAGGGGCAACTAATGAAAAACTGTTTTTT. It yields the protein CVSSPGATNEKLFF. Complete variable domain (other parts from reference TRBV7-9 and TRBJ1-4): DTGVSQNPRHKITKRGQNVTFRCDPISEHNRLYWYRQTLGQGPEFLTYFQNEAQLEKSRLLSDRFSAERPKGSFSTLEIQRTEQGDSAMYLCVSSPGATNEKLFFGSGTQLSVL.

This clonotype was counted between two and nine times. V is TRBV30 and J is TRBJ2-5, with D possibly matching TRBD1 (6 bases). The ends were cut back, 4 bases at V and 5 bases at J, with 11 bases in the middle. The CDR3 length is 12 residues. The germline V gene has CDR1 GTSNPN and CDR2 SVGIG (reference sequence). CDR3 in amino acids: CAWTGAGETQYF. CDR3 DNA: TGTGCCTGGACAGGGGCTGGGGAGACCCAGTACTTC.

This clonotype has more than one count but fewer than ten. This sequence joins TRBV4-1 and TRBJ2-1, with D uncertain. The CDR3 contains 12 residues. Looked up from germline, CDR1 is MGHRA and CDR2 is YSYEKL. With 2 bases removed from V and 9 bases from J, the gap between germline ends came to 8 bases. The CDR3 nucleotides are TGCGCCAGCAGCCAACTGAGCAGTGAGCAGTTCTTC. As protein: CASSQLSSEQFF.

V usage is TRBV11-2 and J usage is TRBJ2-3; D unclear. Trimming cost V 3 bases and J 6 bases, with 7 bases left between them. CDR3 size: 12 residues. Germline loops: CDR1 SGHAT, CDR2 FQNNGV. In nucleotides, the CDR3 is TGTGCCAGCAGCTTTCACCCCGATACGCAGTATTTT. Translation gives CASSFHPDTQYF.

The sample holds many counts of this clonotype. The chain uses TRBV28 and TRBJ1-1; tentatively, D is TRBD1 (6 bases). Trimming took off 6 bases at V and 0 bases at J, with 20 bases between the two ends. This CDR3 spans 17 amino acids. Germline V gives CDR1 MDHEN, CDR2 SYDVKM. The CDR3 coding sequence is TGTGCCAGCAGCCCCCTGGGAGAGGGGGGCATGAACACTGAAGCTTTCTTT. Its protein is CASSPLGEGGMNTEAFF.

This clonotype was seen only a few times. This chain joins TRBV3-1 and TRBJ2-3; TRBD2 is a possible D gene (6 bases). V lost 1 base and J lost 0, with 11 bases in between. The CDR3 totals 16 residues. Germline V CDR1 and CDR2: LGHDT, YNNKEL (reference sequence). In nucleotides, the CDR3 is TGTGCCAGCAGCCAAGCAGGGACTCCTAGCACAGATACGCAGTATTTT. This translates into CASSQAGTPSTDTQYF.